This T cell receptor beta chain was observed in a study of cytomegalovirus exposure and HLA in healthy donors (dated by TCRdb to 2017 to 2019). Context from the whole study: An earlier analysis of 587 of the donors reported 250 to 350 Gb of sequence data and roughly 120 million unique TCR beta sequences obtained from about 179 million T cells. An early release covering roughly 640 HLA-typed donors comprised about 300 gigabases of sequencing data and around 85 million unique TCR sequences. Of the approximately 400 genotyped donors, around 81% fell in the genetic ancestry cluster associated with self-reported Caucasian donors. The study aimed to test whether signatures of past pathogen exposure could be identified by cataloging public T cell receptors. The study profiled the T cell repertoires of 666 subjects by immunosequencing and related them to cytomegalovirus serostatus. Besides the first cohort of about 730 subjects, a separate validation cohort made up of 120 different subjects was used. The study combined high-throughput TCR immunosequencing, statistical association of individual TCRs with disease status, and machine learning to predict cytomegalovirus infection status. In a later analysis, previously published TCR beta repertoires from 600 to 850 donors were re-analyzed and high-resolution HLA genotyping was added so that TCR occurrence patterns could be studied. Rather than drawing on any new phenotypic data, the later analysis identified candidate immune exposures from TCR beta sequences and the way those sequences occurred across donors. An earlier analysis of 450 to 750 of the donors used high-throughput TCR beta sequencing to judge whether each TCR beta V gene segment behaved as functional or pseudogenic. Donor age, sex, ethnicity and CMV serostatus were compiled together with the repertoire data. In a later genetic analysis, genome-wide SNP genotypes for about 60% of the 666 donors were used, and that subset was treated as a discovery cohort. All discovery cohort repertoires had been generated on a single sequencing platform. HLA typing included class I and class II loci at four-digit resolution. Typing coverage varied by locus: roughly 620-640 donors for A, B, C, DRB1 and DQB1; roughly 520 for DQA1; over 600 for DPA1; some 470 for DPB1. Because of strong linkage in the cohort, roughly five DR-DQ haplotypes were treated as single units for association and clustering. On average, roughly 250,000 unique TCR beta nucleotide sequences were sequenced per donor among about 400 genotyped donors of the cohort, with roughly 18% of those sequences being non-productive. Results the study describes overall, beyond this receptor: At a false discovery rate of 0.05, a later analysis linked some 17,000 TCR beta sequences to specific HLA alleles. When HLA alleles, especially DR and DQ, strongly co-occurred, TCR associations were difficult to assign to individual alleles. The earlier analysis of about 600 of the donors excluded some 15 rarely observed V segments, including chromosome 9 orphons, because counts were too low. In a later analysis, HLA-associated TCR beta chains were found to be more clonally expanded and to have lower generation probabilities than equally common non-associated chains. In vitro tests confirmed that three of the cytomegalovirus-associated TCR beta chains recognize cytomegalovirus antigens. A later genetic analysis associated a missense DCLRE1C variant with V-gene and J-gene trimming of TCR beta chains, and an independent cohort replicated the association. It was suggested by the authors that the approach could potentially be generalized to other disease states and immunological phenotypes. Because HLA typing was missing for some donors at each locus, association tests included only the typed subset. In an earlier analysis of fewer than 700 of the donors, most TCR beta V segments appeared in productive rearrangements about 87% or about 30% of the time, broadly matching IMGT annotations. Correlated functional status among segregating V segments might reflect linkage disequilibrium, but an unknown experimental factor could not be ruled out. According to a later analysis, most CMV-associated TCR beta chains appeared to be HLA-restricted, and the HLA associations seemed to be driven largely by CMV exposure. Some IMGT-functional V segments, including TRBV6-2 and TRBV6-3, could not be told apart with the 87-base-pair reads, so those segments were excluded. A total of 150 or so TCR beta chains were listed by the study as associated with cytomegalovirus. In a later analysis, several top co-occurrence clusters were reported to appear linked to parvovirus B19, influenza, CMV and Epstein-Barr virus. Only TCR beta chains were sequenced in this cohort, and the absence of alpha or paired-chain data limited detectable features. Most TCR sequences were observed very rarely across donors, whereas some public TCRs were present in many individuals. A group of highly shared sequence variants was considered likely to be a technical artifact of the sequencing pipeline. A further reported finding was that TCR beta sequences accurately predicted the HLA-A and HLA-B alleles for most subjects in the first cohort. The classifier was reported to diagnose cytomegalovirus status with high specificity and sensitivity in both the original cohort and the validation cohort. Roughly uniform sequencing depth across donors was assumed in presence/absence analyses, although this assumption may not hold. In a later analysis, the rate of TCR association differed among HLA loci, with DRB1 alleles having the most associated TCRs and HLA-C alleles having the fewest. A later genetic analysis reported fewer N-insertions in productive TCRs among donors in an Asian-associated ancestry cluster than the roughly 620-donor mean. CMV serostatus was the only immune exposure information available for the cohort.

According to the germline V gene, CDR1 reads SGHTA and CDR2 reads FQGTGA. The CDR3 covers 13 residues, taking in both the cysteine and the phenylalanine. Only the CDR3 DNA is retained, 39 bases long and in frame from the first base. The V end loses 8 bases and the J end loses 0 bases, and a stretch of 5 bases separates them. The cohort comprised fewer than 750 healthy bone marrow donors. At the time of sampling, every cohort member was nominally healthy, though immune exposures that went unrecorded were likely present. The donor was CMV seronegative and was included in the group of a few hundred seronegative cohort members. Every donor gave a peripheral blood sample, and the peripheral blood mononuclear cells from that sample were used for TCR beta sequencing. Genomic DNA extraction from the blood cell samples was performed with the Qiagen DNeasy Blood Extraction Kit. Receptor libraries were prepared by the immunoSEQ multiplex PCR assay. A mixture of 60 forward primers for TCR Vbeta segments and 13 reverse primers for TCR Jbeta segments was used in the multiplex PCR. Amplification of the CDR3 region of rearranged TCR beta genes was performed with a multiplex PCR assay on genomic DNA. Amplified TCR beta libraries were sequenced as 87-base-pair reads on the Illumina HiSeq System. On the study's bioinformatics: A later analysis tallied 75 million to 85 million unique TCR beta chains across the 610 or so repertoires, and some 10 million of those chains were shared by two or more donors. A nearest-neighbor algorithm error-corrected the raw reads and collapsed the reads into unique sequences, merging closely related sequences to remove PCR and sequencing errors. Alignment of CDR3 sequences to IMGT reference sequences was used to assign V, D and J gene segments. Each retained sequence needed at least a six-nucleotide match to both a V gene segment and a J gene segment. Rearrangements were classified as productive when the CDR3 lacked stop codons and remained in frame with V and J, and all other rearrangements were classified as non-productive. Following IMGT convention, CDR3 was defined as the stretch from the second conserved V-encoded cysteine to the conserved J-encoded phenylalanine. The earlier analysis of approximately 500 of the donors excluded sequences that lacked an unambiguous match to a single V gene segment. An earlier analysis of several hundred of the donors called V segments functional above 56.7% productive rearrangements and segregating when the between-donor standard deviation exceeded 5%. A statistical classification framework was built for diagnosing cytomegalovirus status from the catalog of TCR beta chain sequences. In a later analysis, V and J genes were assigned by comparing TCR nucleotide sequences against IMGT/GENE-DB human TR gene sequences. In a later analysis, CDR3 sequences and most-parsimonious VDJ recombination scenarios were assigned using the TCRdist pipeline. In a later analysis, every TCR beta chain was defined by the combination of its CDR3 amino acid sequence and its V-gene family, and reads without a unique V-gene family were dropped. To address suspected cross-contamination and a sequencing artifact, a later analysis removed approximately 590 highly shared, low-generation-probability nucleotide sequences. In a later analysis, a clonal expansion index for each public chain was calculated from normalized within-repertoire ranks of inferred template counts. In a later analysis, generation probabilities were computed using a VDJ recombination model fitted to out-of-frame rearrangements, and the results were checked against IGoR. Hypergeometric tests were used in a later analysis to score TCR-TCR, TCR-HLA and TCR-CMV co-occurrence, with a repertoire-size bias correction applied to the TCR pairs. False discovery rates were estimated in a later analysis by permuting HLA or CMV assignments 20 times. In a later analysis, co-occurring TCRs were grouped with DBSCAN, and TCRdist sequence similarity was added when clustering was performed within HLA-allele-positive subsets. Co-occurrence clustering excluded repertoires with fewer than 30,000 or more than 120,000 public chains, plus five with anomalous nucleotide sharing. The table comes from immuneACCESS by way of TCRdb, which keeps in-frame sequences with V and J called. Part of the clones is missing from these tables; in studies checked, under half for an unresolved V gene and the rest for unknown reasons. The DNA gave D and trimming, while V, J and clone size come from that table. The sample table contains about 150,000 clones; only one count was recorded for approximately 80% of them. 2% to 2.5% of the sample lies in the top ten.

To note about this clone: It has no known antigen specificity. No base quality values were provided; no much bigger clone lies one nucleotide off.

Sequenced material: PBMCs. The chain couples TRBV7-3 to TRBJ1-6; the D gene lacks a confident call. The clonotype comes from a boy aged 2 to 10 in good health and CMV-seronegative. The DNA sequence reads TGTGCCAGCGGGAGCTCCTATAATTCACCCCTCCACTTT. Its translation reads: CASGSSYNSPLHF.